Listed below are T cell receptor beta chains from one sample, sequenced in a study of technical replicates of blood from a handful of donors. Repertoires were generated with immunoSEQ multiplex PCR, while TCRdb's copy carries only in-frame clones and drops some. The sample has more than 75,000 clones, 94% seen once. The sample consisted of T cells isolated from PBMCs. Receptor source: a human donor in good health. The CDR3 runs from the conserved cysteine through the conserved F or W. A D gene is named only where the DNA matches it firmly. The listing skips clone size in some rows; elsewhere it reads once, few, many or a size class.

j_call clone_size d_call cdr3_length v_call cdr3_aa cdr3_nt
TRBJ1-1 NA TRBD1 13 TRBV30 CAWGTGAAAEAFF TGTGCCTGGGGGACAGGGGCCGCCGCTGAAGCTTTCTTT
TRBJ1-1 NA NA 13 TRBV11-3 CASSLGQLAGAFF TGTGCCAGCAGCTTAGGTCAGCTCGCAGGAGCTTTCTTT
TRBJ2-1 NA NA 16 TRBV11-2 CASSLVFGAQLNEQFF TGTGCCAGCAGCTTGGTCTTTGGCGCCCAACTAAATGAGCAGTTCTTC
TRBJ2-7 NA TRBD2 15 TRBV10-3 CAISEGTSGLYEQYF TGTGCCATCAGTGAGGGGACTAGCGGCCTCTACGAGCAGTACTTC
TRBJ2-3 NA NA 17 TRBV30 CAWSVTPPGGSTDTQYF TGTGCCTGGAGTGTAACCCCCCCGGGCGGGAGCACAGATACGCAGTATTTT
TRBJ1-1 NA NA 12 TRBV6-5 CASSSQGNEAFF TGTGCCAGCAGTTCACAGGGAAATGAAGCTTTCTTT
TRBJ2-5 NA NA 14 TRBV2 CASSSGGLVETQYF TGTGCCAGCAGTTCCGGGGGGCTGGTGGAGACCCAGTACTTC
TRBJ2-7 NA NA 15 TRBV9 CASTPGGTADVGQYF TGTGCCAGCACCCCAGGAGGGACAGCGGACGTCGGGCAGTACTTC
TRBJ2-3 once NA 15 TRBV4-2 CASSQEVYSTDTQYF TGTGCCAGCAGCCAGGAGGTCTATAGCACAGATACGCAGTATTTT
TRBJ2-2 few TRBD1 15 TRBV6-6 CASSYRTGGAGELFF TGTGCCAGCAGTTACCGGACAGGGGGGGCCGGGGAGCTGTTTTTT
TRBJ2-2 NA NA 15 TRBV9 CASSTIDGNTGELFF TGTGCCAGCAGCACTATAGACGGGAACACCGGGGAGCTGTTTTTT
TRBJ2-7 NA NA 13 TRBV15 CATSRPGPYEQYF TGTGCCACCAGCAGACCAGGCCCTTACGAGCAGTACTTC
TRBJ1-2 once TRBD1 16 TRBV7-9 CASSPRDRGKNYGYTF TGTGCCAGCAGCCCGAGGGACAGGGGAAAGAACTATGGCTACACCTTC
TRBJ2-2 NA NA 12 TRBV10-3 CAIGAATGELFF TGTGCCATAGGGGCTGCCACCGGGGAGCTGTTTTTT
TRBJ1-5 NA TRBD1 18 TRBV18 CASSLIRQGLDSNQPQHF TGTGCCAGCTCACTAATTCGACAGGGCTTAGATAGCAATCAGCCCCAGCATTTT
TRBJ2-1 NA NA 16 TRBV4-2 CASSQGRRGYYNEQFF TGTGCCAGCAGCCAAGGGCGGAGGGGATACTACAATGAGCAGTTCTTC
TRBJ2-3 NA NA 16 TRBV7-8 CASSLRRTGVTDTQYF TGTGCCAGCAGCTTAAGACGGACGGGAGTTACAGATACGCAGTATTTT
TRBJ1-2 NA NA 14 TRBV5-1 CASSFEGGINGYTF TGCGCCAGCAGCTTTGAGGGGGGGATTAATGGCTACACCTTC
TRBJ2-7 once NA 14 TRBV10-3 CAIGELGTSYEQYF TGTGCCATCGGCGAGCTAGGGACATCCTACGAGCAGTACTTC
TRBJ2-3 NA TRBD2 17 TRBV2 CASRLGTSSFSTDTQYF TGTGCCAGCCGCCTGGGGACTAGCAGCTTCAGCACAGATACGCAGTATTTT
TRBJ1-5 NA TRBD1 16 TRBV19 CASSTFRDRGYQPQHF TGTGCCAGTAGTACTTTCCGGGACAGGGGCTATCAGCCCCAGCATTTT
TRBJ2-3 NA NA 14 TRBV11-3 CASSSSTSTDTQYF TGTGCCAGCAGCAGCTCAACTAGCACAGATACGCAGTATTTT
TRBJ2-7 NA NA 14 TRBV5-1 CASSLKQGFYEQYF TGCGCCAGCAGCTTGAAACAGGGCTTCTACGAGCAGTACTTC
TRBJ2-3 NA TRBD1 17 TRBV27 CASSLSGQGAFTDTQYF TGTGCCAGCAGTTTATCCGGACAGGGGGCATTTACAGATACGCAGTATTTT
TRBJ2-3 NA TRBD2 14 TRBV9 CASSEGLAGYTQYF TGTGCCAGCAGCGAGGGACTAGCGGGCTATACGCAGTATTTT
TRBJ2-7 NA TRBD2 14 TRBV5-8 CASSRGGTSYEQYF TGTGCCAGCAGCCGAGGGGGGACTAGTTACGAGCAGTACTTC
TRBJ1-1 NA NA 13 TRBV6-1 CASSRGGNTEAFF TGTGCCAGCAGCCGGGGGGGGAACACTGAAGCTTTCTTT
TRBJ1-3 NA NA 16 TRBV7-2 CASSLHLTVSGNTIYF TGTGCCAGCAGCTTACACCTGACAGTCTCTGGAAACACCATATATTTT
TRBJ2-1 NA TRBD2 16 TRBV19 CASSTIGLAGPNEQFF TGTGCCAGTAGTACAATCGGACTAGCGGGACCCAATGAGCAGTTCTTC
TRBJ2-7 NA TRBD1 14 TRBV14 CASRQTGVSREQYF TGTGCCAGCAGACAGACAGGGGTGTCGCGGGAGCAGTACTTC
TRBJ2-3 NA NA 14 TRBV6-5 CASSLDWGADTQYF TGTGCCAGCAGTTTAGACTGGGGCGCAGATACGCAGTATTTT
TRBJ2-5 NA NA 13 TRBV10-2 CASSAIARETQYF TGCGCCAGCAGTGCTATAGCGCGAGAGACCCAGTACTTC
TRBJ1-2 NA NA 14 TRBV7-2 CASSLGLGLAGYTF TGTGCCAGCAGCTTGGGACTCGGCCTGGCGGGCTACACCTTC
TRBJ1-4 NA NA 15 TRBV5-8 CASSLEQGLNEKLFF TGTGCCAGCAGCTTGGAGCAGGGCCTTAATGAAAAACTGTTTTTT
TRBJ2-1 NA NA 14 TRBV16 CASSQSKDFGEQFF TGTGCCAGCAGCCAATCAAAAGACTTTGGGGAGCAGTTCTTC
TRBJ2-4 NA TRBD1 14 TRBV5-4 CASSLDRGGNIQYF TGTGCCAGCAGCCTGGACAGGGGAGGCAACATTCAGTACTTC
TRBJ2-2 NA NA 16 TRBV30 CAYQRGEKTNTGELFF TGTGCCTACCAACGGGGAGAGAAAACGAACACCGGGGAGCTGTTTTTT
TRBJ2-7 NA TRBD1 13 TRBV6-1 CASRDRVTYEQYF TGTGCCAGCCGGGACAGGGTAACCTACGAGCAGTACTTC
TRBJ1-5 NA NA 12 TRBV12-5 CASGQGDQPQHF TGTGCTAGTGGACAGGGTGATCAGCCCCAGCATTTT
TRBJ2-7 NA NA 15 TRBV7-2 CASSQDSSRPYEQYF TGTGCCAGCAGCCAGGACTCCTCCCGACCCTACGAGCAGTACTTC
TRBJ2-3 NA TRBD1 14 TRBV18 CASSPRTGADTQYF TGTGCCAGCTCACCGAGGACAGGGGCAGATACGCAGTATTTT
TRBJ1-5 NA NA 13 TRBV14 CASSQDRNQPQHF TGTGCCAGCAGCCAAGATCGGAATCAGCCCCAGCATTTT
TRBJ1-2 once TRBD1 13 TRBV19 CASSITGDYGYTF TGTGCCAGTAGTATTACAGGGGACTATGGCTACACCTTC
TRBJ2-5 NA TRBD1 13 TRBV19 CASRDRGQETQYF TGTGCCAGCCGGGACAGGGGGCAAGAGACCCAGTACTTC
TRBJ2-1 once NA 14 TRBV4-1 CASSQEAPYNEQFF TGCGCCAGCAGCCAAGAAGCTCCCTACAATGAGCAGTTCTTC
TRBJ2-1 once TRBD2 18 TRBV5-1 CASSLGFSGLAEYNEQFF TGCGCCAGCAGCTTGGGGTTCTCGGGACTAGCGGAATACAATGAGCAGTTCTTC
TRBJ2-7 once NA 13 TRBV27 CASSLSTLREQYF TGTGCCAGCAGTTTGTCGACTCTACGGGAGCAGTACTTC
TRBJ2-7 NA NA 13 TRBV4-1 CASSQGYFYEQYF TGCGCCAGCAGCCAAGGATACTTCTACGAGCAGTACTTC
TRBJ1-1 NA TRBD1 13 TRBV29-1 CSATDREDTEAFF TGCAGCGCTACGGACAGGGAGGACACTGAAGCTTTCTTT
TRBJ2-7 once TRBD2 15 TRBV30 CAWSVLGGTPYEQYF TGTGCCTGGAGTGTACTCGGGGGGACGCCCTACGAGCAGTACTTC
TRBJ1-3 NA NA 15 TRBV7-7 CASSLAGGTLDTIYF TGTGCTAGCAGCTTAGCGGGGGGGACGTTGGACACCATATATTTT
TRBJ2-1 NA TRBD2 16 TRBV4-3 CASSQDLEGGFGEQFF TGCGCCAGCAGCCAAGATTTGGAGGGAGGGTTTGGTGAGCAGTTCTTC
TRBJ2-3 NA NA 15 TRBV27 CASSHYPGRTDTQYF TGTGCCAGCAGTCACTACCCTGGAAGGACAGATACGCAGTATTTT
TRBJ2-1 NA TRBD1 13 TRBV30 CAWNKGTGNEQFF TGTGCCTGGAACAAAGGGACAGGTAATGAGCAGTTCTTC
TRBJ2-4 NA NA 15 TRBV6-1 CASQGQRGWENIQYF TGTGCCAGCCAGGGCCAAAGGGGGTGGGAAAACATTCAGTACTTC
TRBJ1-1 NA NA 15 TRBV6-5 CASRIGLQGISEAFF TGTGCCAGCAGGATCGGTCTACAGGGAATCTCTGAAGCTTTCTTT
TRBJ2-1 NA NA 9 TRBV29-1 CSPHNEQFF TGCAGCCCCCATAATGAGCAGTTCTTC
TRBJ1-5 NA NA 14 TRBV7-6 CASSPQGYTQPQHF TGTGCCAGCAGCCCTCAGGGATACACGCAGCCCCAGCATTTT
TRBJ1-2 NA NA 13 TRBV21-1 CASSVNEGRGWTF TGTGCCAGCAGCGTCAACGAGGGCAGGGGGTGGACCTTC